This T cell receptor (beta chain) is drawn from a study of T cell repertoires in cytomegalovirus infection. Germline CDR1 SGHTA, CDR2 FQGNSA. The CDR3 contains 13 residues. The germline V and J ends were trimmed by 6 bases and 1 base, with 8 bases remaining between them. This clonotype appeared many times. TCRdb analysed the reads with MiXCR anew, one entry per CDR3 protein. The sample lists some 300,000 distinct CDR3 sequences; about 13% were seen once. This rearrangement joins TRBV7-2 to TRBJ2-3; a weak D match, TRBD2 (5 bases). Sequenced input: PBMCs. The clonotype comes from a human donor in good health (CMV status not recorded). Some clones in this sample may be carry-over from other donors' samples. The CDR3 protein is CASRAGGTDTQYF. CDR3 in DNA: TGTGCCAGCAGGGCCGGGGGCACAGATACGCAGTATTTT. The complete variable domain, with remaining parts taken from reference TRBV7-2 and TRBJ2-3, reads GAGVSQSPSNKVTEKGKDVELRCDPISGHTALYWYRQSLGQGLEFLIYFQGNSAPDKSGLPSDRFSAERTGGSVSTLTIQRTQQEDSAVYLCASRAGGTDTQYFGPGTRLTVL.